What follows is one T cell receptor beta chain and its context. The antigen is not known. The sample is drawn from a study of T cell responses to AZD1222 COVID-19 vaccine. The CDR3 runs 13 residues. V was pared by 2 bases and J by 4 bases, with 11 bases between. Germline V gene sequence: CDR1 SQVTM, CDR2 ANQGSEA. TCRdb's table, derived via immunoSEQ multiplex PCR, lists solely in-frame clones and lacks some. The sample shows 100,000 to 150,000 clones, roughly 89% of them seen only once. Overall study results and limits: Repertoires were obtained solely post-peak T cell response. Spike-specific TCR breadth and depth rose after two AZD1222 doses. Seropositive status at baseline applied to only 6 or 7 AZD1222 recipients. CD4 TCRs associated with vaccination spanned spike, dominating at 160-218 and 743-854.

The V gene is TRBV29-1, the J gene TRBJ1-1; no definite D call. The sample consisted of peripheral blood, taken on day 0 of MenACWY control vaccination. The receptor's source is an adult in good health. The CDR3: CSVEKGLSTEAFF. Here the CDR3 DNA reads TGCAGCGTTGAAAAAGGTTTGAGCACTGAAGCTTTCTTT.